The source of this T cell receptor beta chain is a study of T cell responses to AZD1222 COVID-19 vaccine (dated by TCRdb to about 2021). A note on the overall study: AZD1222 recipients with second doses at about 4 weeks or about 12 weeks were pooled, because spike-specific TCR depth and breadth did not differ between schedules. TCR sequencing was performed for about 250 trial participants, of whom some 200 were given two doses of AZD1222 and some 25 were given two doses of MenACWY control vaccine. Trial participants were enrolled by age into subgroups of 18-55, 56-69 and 70-plus years, and around 140, 26 and 57 TCR-sequenced participants, respectively, were included in these subgroups.

The CDR3 regions of human TCRbeta chains were subjected to immunosequencing. In the authors' own workflow: TCRs in the repertoires were compared against a reference library of SARS-CoV-2-specific TCRs that had been generated with the MIRA antigen-specificity platform. Breadth was defined as the fraction of unique TCRs that were SARS-CoV-2-associated, and depth was defined as the fraction of total T cells that were SARS-CoV-2-associated. Each spike-specific TCR was assigned to its reactive spike region and to a CD4 or CD8 class using the MIRA data. Log10-transformed breadth and depth values were compared by one-way ANOVA with Sidak's multiple comparisons tests. What TCRdb holds here is the immuneACCESS table cut down to in-frame rearrangements. Part of the clones is not present; checked against another copy, under half of the missing clones reflect an unresolved V gene, and the others are unexplained. For V, J and clone size, that table is used; D and trimming come from the DNA. The sample records 95,000 to 150,000 clones, around 94% of which are singletons. The ten largest account for about 1.5% of the sample.

The meaning of the sample's time point label: baseline before first vaccination. Vaccinee samples came from UK trials COV001 and COV002, including a single-blind randomized controlled phase 2/3 trial of AZD1222 (ChAdOx1 nCoV-19) in healthy adults. For TCRbeta chain sequencing, PBMC samples from trial participants were taken at day 0 and at day 28 after the second dose. To note about this clone: Its antigen is still unknown. Base-call qualities are not available, and no considerably larger clone is one nucleotide away.

The junction shows trimming of 3 bases on V and 8 bases on J, plus 16 bases between the germline ends. From the cysteine up to the phenylalanine, the CDR3 has a length of 15 residues. Kept here is only the CDR3 DNA, which spans 45 bases and is read in frame from base 1. The germline V gene yields LGHNA for CDR1 and YNFKEQ for CDR2. The study at large found these results: Reportedly, close to half of the unique spike-specific TCRs recognized epitopes lying outside the regions that are mutated in the B.1.351 and B.1.1.7 variants. After two AZD1222 doses, spike-specific TCR breadth and depth were significantly higher than at day 0 and than in MenACWY recipients. Conclusions about previously exposed vaccinees are limited because only six or seven AZD1222 recipients were SARS-CoV-2 seropositive at baseline. In the small 56-69-year group, the increase in depth fell short of significance, most likely because of low power. Because no day 14 peak-response samples were available, the repertoires could be characterized only after the peak T cell response. Participants were mostly white British, with more females than males. The authors suggested clonal diversity may have been underestimated. The whole spike protein was spanned by vaccine-associated CD4 TCRs, and dominant responses were seen in regions 160-218 and 743-854.

This TCR was sampled from an adult in good health. Material: peripheral blood, obtained on day 0 of AZD1222 vaccination. The rearrangement combines TRBV4-2 with TRBJ1-4, and the D gene may be TRBD1, 5 bases matching. The DNA sequence reads TGTGCCAGCAGCCAGGTTGGGCAGGGAGACGAAAAACTGTTTTTT. The resulting protein is CASSQVGQGDEKLFF.